The rows below give T cell receptor beta chains drawn from one sample of a study of blood T cell repertoires in COVID-19. Method: immunoSEQ multiplex PCR; TCRdb's copy keeps in-frame clones and lacks some. The sample lists roughly 100,000 clones, around 84% occurring once. The material sequenced was peripheral blood. The receptors were sampled from a middle-aged man with active or convalescent COVID-19. Both conserved end residues are part of each CDR3. D genes are given only for firm matches. The size entry is marked missing in some rows and otherwise reads once, few, many or a size class.

clone_size,v_call,d_call,j_call,cdr3_aa,cdr3_nt
-,TRBV25-1,-,TRBJ2-7,CASSESGSEQYF,TGTGCCAGCAGTGAATCGGGGTCCGAGCAGTACTTC
-,TRBV10-3,TRBD1,TRBJ1-6,CAISERDRGDYNSPLHF,TGTGCCATCAGTGAGCGAGACAGGGGGGATTATAATTCACCCCTCCACTTT
few,TRBV6-2/TRBV6-3,-,TRBJ2-1,CASSKRPQGSYYNEQFF,TGTGCCAGCAGCAAACGCCCACAGGGAAGCTACTACAATGAGCAGTTCTTC
-,TRBV11-2,TRBD1,TRBJ1-2,CASSLGTGGNYGYTF,TGTGCCAGCAGCTTAGGGACAGGGGGTAACTATGGCTACACCTTC
-,TRBV25-1,TRBD1,TRBJ1-2,CASSESLYRGLGYTF,TGTGCCAGCAGTGAATCCCTTTATAGGGGGCTTGGCTACACCTTC
-,TRBV9,-,TRBJ2-3,CASSTHREKGTDTQYF,TGTGCCAGCAGCACCCACAGGGAAAAGGGCACAGATACGCAGTATTTT
-,TRBV2,-,TRBJ1-3,CASAGVGGLGAGNTIYF,TGTGCCAGCGCTGGGGTCGGGGGGCTCGGCGCTGGAAACACCATATATTTT
-,TRBV19,TRBD1,TRBJ1-4,CASSIPGGGEKLFF,TGTGCCAGTAGTATCCCAGGGGGAGGCGAAAAACTGTTTTTT
-,TRBV2,TRBD1,TRBJ1-6,CASYVGTGVSPLHF,TGTGCCAGCTATGTTGGGACAGGGGTGTCACCCCTCCACTTT
few,TRBV6-5,-,TRBJ1-6,CASSLKGSSYNSPLHF,TGTGCCAGCAGTTTAAAAGGGAGCTCCTATAATTCACCCCTCCACTTT
-,TRBV28,-,TRBJ1-2,CASTLGGGYGYTF,TGTGCCAGCACTCTGGGAGGGGGCTATGGCTACACCTTC
-,TRBV28,TRBD1,TRBJ2-5,CASSFTTGGETQYF,TGTGCCAGCAGTTTTACGACAGGGGGAGAGACCCAGTACTTC
-,TRBV7-9,TRBD1,TRBJ2-1,CASSPNGQGFYNEQFF,TGTGCCAGCAGCCCCAACGGACAGGGGTTCTACAATGAGCAGTTCTTC
few,TRBV6-5,TRBD1,TRBJ2-1,CASSNDRGPYNEQFF,TGTGCCAGCAGCAACGACAGGGGACCCTACAATGAGCAGTTCTTC
-,TRBV29-1,-,TRBJ1-4,CSVEGGPNEKLFF,TGCAGCGTTGAGGGGGGACCCAATGAAAAACTGTTTTTT
-,TRBV7-9,TRBD1,TRBJ2-2,CASLGETGSGTGELFF,TGTGCCAGCTTAGGGGAGACAGGGAGCGGCACCGGGGAGCTGTTTTTT
-,TRBV2,-,TRBJ1-4,CASSKRDPTTNEKLFF,TGTGCCAGCAGTAAGCGGGACCCAACAACTAATGAAAAACTGTTTTTT
-,TRBV20-1,-,TRBJ1-1,CSANYNTEAFF,TGCAGTGCTAACTACAACACTGAAGCTTTCTTT
-,TRBV7-9,-,TRBJ1-6,CASSSNNSPLHF,TGTGCCAGCAGCTCTAATAATTCACCCCTCCACTTT
-,TRBV28,-,TRBJ1-2,CASSSGQRDGYTF,TGTGCCAGCAGTTCCGGACAGAGGGACGGCTACACCTTC
few,TRBV2,-,TRBJ1-2,CASRHGFLQENSYGYTF,TGTGCCAGCAGACACGGGTTTCTACAGGAAAATTCCTATGGCTACACCTTC
-,TRBV5-1,-,TRBJ2-7,CASRIPGGLNAYEQYF,TGCGCCAGCAGAATCCCCGGTGGACTCAACGCCTACGAGCAGTACTTC
-,TRBV11-2,-,TRBJ1-2,CASSLDPAANYGYTF,TGTGCCAGCAGCTTAGACCCAGCGGCTAACTATGGCTACACCTTC
-,TRBV30,-,TRBJ1-2,CAWSRLSDGYTF,TGTGCCTGGAGTCGACTTTCAGATGGCTACACCTTC
-,TRBV28,TRBD2,TRBJ2-1,CASTSSGGPGDEQFF,TGTGCCAGCACCTCTAGCGGGGGCCCCGGGGATGAGCAGTTCTTC